The sequence of this T cell receptor beta chain was determined in a study of T-cell reconstitution after alpha-beta-depleted transplantation in children. The study's findings and limits: When one year had passed after transplant, most T-cell counts and diversity came from newly produced T cells. Alpha-beta T cells about two months after transplant reportedly derived from several hundred expanded graft clones.

Unique molecular identifiers were incorporated into the prepared TCRbeta library. One entry per CDR3 protein results from TCRdb running MiXCR on the PCR reads. This sample has some 310,000 distinct CDR3 sequences, with over 20% found just once. This clonotype was observed a handful of times. Its specificity is not known. The clonotype originates from a male patient younger than 18 who had a stem cell transplant for acute lymphoblastic leukemia, so the T cells may come from the graft donor. This sample comprised PBMCs, mostly from graft donor cells, obtained 180 days after TCRalphabeta/CD19-depleted stem cell transplant.

The CDR3 reads CASSPIAGSIDEQYF. The CDR3 DNA reads as TGTGCCAGCAGCCCTATAGCGGGAAGCATCGACGAGCAGTACTTC. This chain joins TRBV3-1 and TRBJ2-7; TRBD2 agrees at 8 bases. CDR1 is LGHDT and CDR2 is YNNKEL in the germline V gene (reference sequence). V shed 4 bases and J 5 bases; nucleotides not matched to a gene: 10. The CDR3 has 15 amino acids.